Listed below are T cell receptor beta chains from one sample, sequenced in a study of spatial heterogeneity in lung cancer. Each CDR3 protein is one row after TCRdb ran MiXCR on the 5' RACE reads. The sample has 5,000 to 6,500 distinct CDR3 sequences, 3% to 4.5% seen once. The source material was lung tumor tissue, sampled at surgery. Receptors originate from a female donor with early-stage non-small cell lung cancer. Each CDR3 is given with its conserved first and last residue. Each record gives: D gene, J gene, clone size, V gene, CDR3 DNA, CDR3 protein. A D gene is named only where the DNA matches it firmly. The size of a clone is reported for some rows only, either as once, few or many, or as a class for expanded clones.

>TRBD1|TRBJ1-4|medium-sized|TRBV20-1
TGCAGTGCCGACGACAGGGGCGGGGAAAAACTGTTTTTT
CSADDRGGEKLFF
>TRBD2|TRBJ2-3|medium-sized|TRBV19
TGTGCCAGCAGCCCTCTAACAGAGGGAGGGAATACGCAGTATTTT
CASSPLTEGGNTQYF
>TRBD2|TRBJ2-1|medium-sized|TRBV5-6
TGTGCCAGCAGCTTCCCCGGAGCGGGAGTCTATGAGCAGTTCTTC
CASSFPGAGVYEQFF
>NA|TRBJ2-5|medium-sized|TRBV5-4
TGTGCCAGCGCCTGGGGAGGAGAGACCCAGTACTTC
CASAWGGETQYF
>TRBD1|TRBJ2-1|many|TRBV7-7
TGTGCTAGCAGTTCCGGGACAGGGTATTCCAATGAGCAGTTCTTC
CASSSGTGYSNEQFF
>NA|TRBJ2-1|medium-sized|TRBV15
TGTGCCACCAGCAGACCACAGGGTACCGATGAGCAGTTCTTC
CATSRPQGTDEQFF
>NA|TRBJ2-7|NA|TRBV14
TGTGCCAGCAGCCAATTAGATCGCTACGAGCAGTACTTC
CASSQLDRYEQYF
>NA|TRBJ2-2|many|TRBV20-1
TGCAGTGCTCGGGACTTGAACACCGGGGAGCTGTTTTTT
CSARDLNTGELFF
>NA|TRBJ2-1|medium-sized|TRBV10-1
TGCGCCAGCAGTGAGACACGGTGGGCTAGATTGGTCTTC
CASSETRWARLVF
>NA|TRBJ2-2|many|TRBV12-3/TRBV12-4
TGTGCCAGCACCCGCTTGGGGACGAACACCGGGGAGCTGTTTTTT
CASTRLGTNTGELFF
>TRBD1|TRBJ1-2|many|TRBV12-3/TRBV12-4
TGTGCCAGCAGTGGGGACAGGGATGGCTACACCTTC
CASSGDRDGYTF
>TRBD2|TRBJ2-7|medium-sized|TRBV28
TGTGCCAGCAGACCTCACGGGACTAGCGGAGCCTACGAGCAGTACTTC
CASRPHGTSGAYEQYF
>TRBD1|TRBJ2-7|many|TRBV20-1
TGCAGTGCTAGTACCGACAGGGGTTTCCACGAGCAGTACTTC
CSASTDRGFHEQYF
>NA|TRBJ2-2|many|TRBV29-1
TGCAGCGCTCAGCCTAATAGGAACACCGGGGAGCTGTTTTTT
CSAQPNRNTGELFF
>NA|TRBJ1-5|medium-sized|TRBV19
TGTGCCAGCGCTACTAGCAATCAGCCCCAGCATTTT
CASATSNQPQHF
>NA|TRBJ1-2|many|TRBV20-1
TGCAGTGCTAGTTTTGGGGGCGGCTATGGCTACACCTTC
CSASFGGGYGYTF
>TRBD2|TRBJ2-7|medium-sized|TRBV20-1
TGCAGTGCTCGCCAACTTACTAGCGGGAGAAACCCCTACGAGCAGTACTTC
CSARQLTSGRNPYEQYF
>TRBD2|TRBJ2-1|many|TRBV18
TGTGCCAGCTCACCTACAGCGGGAGGTAGGGATGAGCAGTTCTTC
CASSPTAGGRDEQFF
>NA|TRBJ2-3|many|TRBV25-1
TGTGCCAGCAGTGAGCTGGGCGTATCAGATACGCAGTATTTT
CASSELGVSDTQYF
>TRBD2|TRBJ2-1|many|TRBV6-1
TGTGCCAGCCTCAGACTAGCGGGACCCAATGAGCAGTTCTTC
CASLRLAGPNEQFF
>TRBD1|TRBJ1-2|medium-sized|TRBV12-3/TRBV12-4
TGTGCCAGCAGTTCACCGGGACAGGGGGTGATTAACTATGGCTACACCTTC
CASSSPGQGVINYGYTF
>TRBD2|TRBJ2-1|medium-sized|TRBV11-2
TGTGCCAGCACCCAAACCGGGGGGGGGGACAATGAGCAGTTCTTC
CASTQTGGGDNEQFF
>NA|TRBJ2-3|medium-sized|TRBV6-1
TGTGCCAGTTCGGGCCTCCCGGTGGGAGATACGCAGTATTTT
CASSGLPVGDTQYF
>TRBD2|TRBJ2-1|medium-sized|TRBV7-8
TGTGCCAGCAGCTTAAGGGATTCTAGCGGACCCTACAATGAGCAGTTCTTC
CASSLRDSSGPYNEQFF
>NA|TRBJ1-2|medium-sized|TRBV18
TGTGCCAGCTCACCGTCCTGGGGGGCCAACTATGGCTACACCTTC
CASSPSWGANYGYTF
>NA|TRBJ1-6|NA|TRBV4-2
TGTGCCAGCAGCCAAGGAGGCGTAGGGAGCTCCTATAATTCACCCCTCCACTTT
CASSQGGVGSSYNSPLHF
>TRBD1|TRBJ2-4|many|TRBV27
TGTGCCAGCAGTGCGAGGGACAGTTCCTTTTTTCAGTACTTC
CASSARDSSFFQYF
>TRBD2|TRBJ2-1|few|TRBV7-2
TGTGCCAGCAGCACATCTAGCGGGGACTACAATGAGCAGTTCTTC
CASSTSSGDYNEQFF
>TRBD2|TRBJ2-7|many|TRBV7-6
TGTGCCAGCAGCTTAGGTTCAGCTAGCGGGAGTGACTCCTACGAGCAGTACTTC
CASSLGSASGSDSYEQYF
>NA|TRBJ1-2|medium-sized|TRBV12-3/TRBV12-4
TGTGCCAGCAGTTTAGGGCCAGGGGATGGCTACACCTTC
CASSLGPGDGYTF
>NA|TRBJ2-1|many|TRBV18
TGTGCCAGCTCACCAGGGCAGGGTAGAACGAATTTTGGAAGCAATGAGCAGTTCTTC
CASSPGQGRTNFGSNEQFF
>NA|TRBJ2-1|medium-sized|TRBV7-8
TGTGCCAGCAGCTTTATCGGGATGATCCATGAGCAGTTCTTC
CASSFIGMIHEQFF
>NA|TRBJ2-7|many|TRBV3-1
TGTGCCAGCAGCCATGCCGGGACCACCTACGAGCAGTACTTC
CASSHAGTTYEQYF
>NA|TRBJ2-2|NA|TRBV24-1
TGTGCCACCAGTCTTAGACAGGATACTACCGGGGAGCTGTTTTTT
CATSLRQDTTGELFF
>TRBD1|TRBJ1-6|medium-sized|TRBV7-3
TGTGCCAGCAGCGTGCCACAGGGGCTGGCACCCCTCCACTTT
CASSVPQGLAPLHF
>TRBD2|TRBJ2-3|many|TRBV10-3
TGTGCCACACTCCGCCGTGGCGGGAGCCTCACAGATACGCAGTATTTT
CATLRRGGSLTDTQYF
>TRBD2|TRBJ2-7|many|TRBV6-1
TGTGCCAGCCAGAACCGGACTAGCGGGAGTGAGCAGTACTTC
CASQNRTSGSEQYF
>TRBD1|TRBJ1-2|many|TRBV6-5
TGTGCCAGCAGTTGGGACAGGGGTGGCTACACCTTC
CASSWDRGGYTF
>TRBD1|TRBJ1-1|many|TRBV20-1
TGCAGTGCTAGGCGACGGGACAGCCTTTTGAACACTGAAGCTTTCTTT
CSARRRDSLLNTEAFF
>NA|TRBJ2-5|many|TRBV21-1
TGTGCCAGCAGCAGCTGTATGGGGGCTCCGCAAGAGACCCAGTACTTC
CASSSCMGAPQETQYF
>NA|TRBJ2-2|many|TRBV10-3
TGTGCCATCAGTGTAGACACCGGGGAGCTGTTTTTT
CAISVDTGELFF
>NA|TRBJ2-1|many|TRBV6-6
TGTGCCAGCAGTTACGAAGGGGGCTACAATGAGCAGTTCTTC
CASSYEGGYNEQFF
>NA|TRBJ2-1|medium-sized|TRBV7-8
TGTGCCAGCACCTTTCTCGGCGGAGACGGAGATGAGCAGTTCTTC
CASTFLGGDGDEQFF
>NA|TRBJ2-3|medium-sized|TRBV18
TGTGCCAGCTCACCACCGGACCTCTCTCTGGATACGCAGTATTTT
CASSPPDLSLDTQYF
>NA|TRBJ2-2|medium-sized|TRBV10-3
TGTGCCATCAGTGGACGGACAACGAACACCGGGGAGCTGTTTTTT
CAISGRTTNTGELFF
>TRBD2|TRBJ2-2|medium-sized|TRBV2
TGTGCCAGCAGTGCTAGCGGGGTCATGTATCCCGGGGAGCTGTTTTTT
CASSASGVMYPGELFF
>NA|TRBJ1-2|medium-sized|TRBV12-3/TRBV12-4
TGTGCCAGCAGTTTAGGGGTTAATGGCTACACCTTC
CASSLGVNGYTF
>NA|TRBJ1-5|medium-sized|TRBV6-1
TGTGCCAGCAGCCCTGAACCTAAGAGCAATCAGCCCCAGCATTTT
CASSPEPKSNQPQHF